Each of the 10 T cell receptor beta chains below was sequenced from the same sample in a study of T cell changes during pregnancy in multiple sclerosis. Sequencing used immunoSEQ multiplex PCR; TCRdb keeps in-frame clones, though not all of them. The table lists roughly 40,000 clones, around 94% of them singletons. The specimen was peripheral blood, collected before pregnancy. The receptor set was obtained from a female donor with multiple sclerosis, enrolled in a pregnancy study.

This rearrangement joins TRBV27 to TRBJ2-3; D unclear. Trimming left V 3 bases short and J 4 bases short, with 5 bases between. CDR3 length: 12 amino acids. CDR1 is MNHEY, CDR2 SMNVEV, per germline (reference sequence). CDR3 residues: CASSFESDTQYF. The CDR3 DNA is TGTGCCAGCAGTTTTGAGTCAGATACGCAGTATTTT.

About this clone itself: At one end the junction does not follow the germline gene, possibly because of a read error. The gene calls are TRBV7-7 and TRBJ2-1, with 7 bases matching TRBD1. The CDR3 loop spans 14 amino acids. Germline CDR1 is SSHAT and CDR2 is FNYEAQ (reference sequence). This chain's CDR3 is CASSLEGAGDEQFF. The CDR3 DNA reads TGTGCTAGCAGCTTAGAGGGGGCTGGTGATGAGCAGTTCTTC.

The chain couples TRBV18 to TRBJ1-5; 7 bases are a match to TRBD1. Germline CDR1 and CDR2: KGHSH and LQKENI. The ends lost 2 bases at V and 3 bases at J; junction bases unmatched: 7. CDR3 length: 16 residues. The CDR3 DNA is TGTGCCAGCTCACCAGGCGGGACAGTTGTCAATCAGCCCCAGCATTTT. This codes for CASSPGGTVVNQPQHF.

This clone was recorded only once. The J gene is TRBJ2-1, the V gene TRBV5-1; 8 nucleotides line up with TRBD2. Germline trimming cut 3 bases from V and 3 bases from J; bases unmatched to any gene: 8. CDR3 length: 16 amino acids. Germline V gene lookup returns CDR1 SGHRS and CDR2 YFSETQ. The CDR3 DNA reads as TGCGCCAGCAGCTCGTCTAGCGGGTGGGGCTACAATGAGCAGTTCTTC. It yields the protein CASSSSSGWGYNEQFF. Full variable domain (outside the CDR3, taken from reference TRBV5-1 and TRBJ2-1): KAGVTQTPRYLIKTRGQQVTLSCSPISGHRSVSWYQQTPGQGLQFLFEYFSETQRNKGNFPGRFSGRQFSNSRSEMNVSTLELGDSALYLCASSSSSGWGYNEQFFGPGTRLTVL.

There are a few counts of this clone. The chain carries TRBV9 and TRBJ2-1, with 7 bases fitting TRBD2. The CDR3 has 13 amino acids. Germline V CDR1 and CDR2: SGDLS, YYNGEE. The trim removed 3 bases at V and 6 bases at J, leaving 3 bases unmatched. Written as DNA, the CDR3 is TGTGCCAGCAGCGACGGACTAGTCAATGAGCAGTTCTTC. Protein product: CASSDGLVNEQFF.

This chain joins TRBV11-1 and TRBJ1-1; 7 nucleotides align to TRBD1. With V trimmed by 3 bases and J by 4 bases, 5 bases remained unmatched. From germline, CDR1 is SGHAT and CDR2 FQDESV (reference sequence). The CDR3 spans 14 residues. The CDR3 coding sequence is TGTGCCAGCAGCTTGGGACAGAAGGGCACTGAAGCTTTCTTT. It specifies CASSLGQKGTEAFF.

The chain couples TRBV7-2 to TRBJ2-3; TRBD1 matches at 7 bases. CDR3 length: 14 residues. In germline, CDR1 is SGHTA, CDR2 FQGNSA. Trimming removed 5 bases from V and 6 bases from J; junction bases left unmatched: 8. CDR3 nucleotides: TGTGCCAGCAGCCGCCGACAGGGCGGGGATACGCAGTATTTT. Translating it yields CASSRRQGGDTQYF.

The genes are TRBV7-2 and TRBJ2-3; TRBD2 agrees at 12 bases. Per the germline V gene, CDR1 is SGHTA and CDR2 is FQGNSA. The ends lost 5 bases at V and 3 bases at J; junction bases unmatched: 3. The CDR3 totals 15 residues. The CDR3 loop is CASSVLAGGTDTQYF. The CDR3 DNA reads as TGTGCCAGCAGCGTACTAGCGGGAGGTACAGATACGCAGTATTTT.

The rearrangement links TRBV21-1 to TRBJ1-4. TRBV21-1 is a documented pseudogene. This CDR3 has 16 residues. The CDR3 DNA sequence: TGTGCCAGCAGGATTGGGGGGGGGAGAACTAATGAAAAACTGTTTTTT. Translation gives CASRIGGGRTNEKLFF.

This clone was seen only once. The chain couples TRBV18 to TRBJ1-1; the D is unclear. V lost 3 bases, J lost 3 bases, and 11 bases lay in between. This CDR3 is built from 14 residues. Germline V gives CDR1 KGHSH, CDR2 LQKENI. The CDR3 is CASSPVGTDTEAFF. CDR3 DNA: TGTGCCAGCTCACCCGTCGGTACAGACACTGAAGCTTTCTTT.